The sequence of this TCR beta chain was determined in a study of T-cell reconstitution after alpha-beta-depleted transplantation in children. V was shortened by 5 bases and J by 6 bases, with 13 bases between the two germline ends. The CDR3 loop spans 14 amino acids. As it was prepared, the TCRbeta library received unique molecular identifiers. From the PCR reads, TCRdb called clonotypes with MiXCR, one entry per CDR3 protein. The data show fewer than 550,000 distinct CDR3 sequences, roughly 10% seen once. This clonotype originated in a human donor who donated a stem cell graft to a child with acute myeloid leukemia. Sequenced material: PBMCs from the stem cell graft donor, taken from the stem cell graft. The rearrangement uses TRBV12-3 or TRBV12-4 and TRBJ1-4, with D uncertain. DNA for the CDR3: TGTGCCAGCAGTCCGGGAGGTGGGGATGAAAAACTGTTTTTT. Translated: CASSPGGGDEKLFF.